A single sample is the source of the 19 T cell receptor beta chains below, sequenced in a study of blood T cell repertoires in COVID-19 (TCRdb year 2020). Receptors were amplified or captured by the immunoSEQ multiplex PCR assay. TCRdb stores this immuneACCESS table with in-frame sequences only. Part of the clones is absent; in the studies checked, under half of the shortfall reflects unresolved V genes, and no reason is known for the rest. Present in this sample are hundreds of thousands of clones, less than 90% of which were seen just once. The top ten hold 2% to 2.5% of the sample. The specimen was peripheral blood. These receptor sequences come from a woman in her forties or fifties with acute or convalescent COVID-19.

The CDR3 loop reads CASSPTVSNQPQHF. For the CDR3, the DNA is TGTGCCAGTAGTCCGACAGTTAGCAATCAGCCCCAGCATTTT. The chain carries TRBV19 and TRBJ1-5, with a tentative D call TRBD1 (5 bases). The CDR3 covers 14 residues. Looked up from germline, CDR1 is LNHDA and CDR2 is SQIVND (reference sequence). The V and J ends lost 5 bases and 0 bases respectively, with 8 bases between them. The whole variable domain, filled in from reference TRBV19 and TRBJ1-5, reads DGGITQSPKYLFRKEGQNVTLSCEQNLNHDAMYWYRQDPGQGLRLIYYSQIVNDFQKGDIAEGYSVSREKKESFPLTVTSAQKNPTAFYLCASSPTVSNQPQHFGDGTRLSIL.

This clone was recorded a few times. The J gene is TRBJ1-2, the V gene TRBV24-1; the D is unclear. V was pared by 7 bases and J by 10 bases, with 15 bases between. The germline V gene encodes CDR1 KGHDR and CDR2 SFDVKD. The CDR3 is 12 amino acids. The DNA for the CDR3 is TGTGCCACCAGCGGGGAAAGGTCTGACTACACCTTC. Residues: CATSGERSDYTF.

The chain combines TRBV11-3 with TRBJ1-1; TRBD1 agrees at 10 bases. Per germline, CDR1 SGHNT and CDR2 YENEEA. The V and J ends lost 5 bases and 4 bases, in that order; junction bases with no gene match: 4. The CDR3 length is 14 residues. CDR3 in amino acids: CASSRGQGSTEAFF. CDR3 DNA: TGTGCCAGCAGCAGGGGACAGGGGAGCACTGAAGCTTTCTTT.

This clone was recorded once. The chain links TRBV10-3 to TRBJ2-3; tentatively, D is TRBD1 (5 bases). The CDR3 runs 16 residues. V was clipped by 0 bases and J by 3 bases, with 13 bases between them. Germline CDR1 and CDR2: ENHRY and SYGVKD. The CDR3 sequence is CAISESGAAGTDTQYF. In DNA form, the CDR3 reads TGTGCCATCAGTGAGTCAGGGGCCGCTGGAACAGATACGCAGTATTTT.

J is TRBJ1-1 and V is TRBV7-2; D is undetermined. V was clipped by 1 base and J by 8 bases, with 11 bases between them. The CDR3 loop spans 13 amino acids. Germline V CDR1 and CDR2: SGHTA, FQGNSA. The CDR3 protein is CASSLGADLEAFF. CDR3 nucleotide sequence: TGTGCCAGCAGCTTAGGGGCGGACTTGGAAGCTTTCTTT.

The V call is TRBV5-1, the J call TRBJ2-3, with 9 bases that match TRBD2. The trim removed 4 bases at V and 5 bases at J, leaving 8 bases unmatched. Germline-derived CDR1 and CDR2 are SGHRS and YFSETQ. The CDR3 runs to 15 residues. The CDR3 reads CASSRVAGEGDTQYF. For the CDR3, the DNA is TGCGCCAGCAGCAGGGTAGCGGGAGAAGGAGATACGCAGTATTTT.

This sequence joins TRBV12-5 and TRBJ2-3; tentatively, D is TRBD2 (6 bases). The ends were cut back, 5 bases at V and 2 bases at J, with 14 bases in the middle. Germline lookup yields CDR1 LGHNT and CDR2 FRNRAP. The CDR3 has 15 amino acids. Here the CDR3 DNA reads TGTGCTAGTGGTACCGGCGGGGCCCCCACAGATACGCAGTATTTT. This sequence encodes CASGTGGAPTDTQYF.

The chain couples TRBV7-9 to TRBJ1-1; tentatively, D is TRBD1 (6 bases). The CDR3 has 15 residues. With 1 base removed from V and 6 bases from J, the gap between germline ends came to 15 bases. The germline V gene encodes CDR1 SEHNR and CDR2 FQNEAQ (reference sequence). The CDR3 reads CASSLGGTRASEAFF. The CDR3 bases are TGTGCCAGCAGCTTAGGAGGGACAAGGGCCTCTGAAGCTTTCTTT. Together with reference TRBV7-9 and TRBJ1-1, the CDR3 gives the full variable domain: DTGVSQNPRHKITKRGQNVTFRCDPISEHNRLYWYRQTLGQGPEFLTYFQNEAQLEKSRLLSDRFSAERPKGSFSTLEIQRTEQGDSAMYLCASSLGGTRASEAFFGQGTRLTVV.

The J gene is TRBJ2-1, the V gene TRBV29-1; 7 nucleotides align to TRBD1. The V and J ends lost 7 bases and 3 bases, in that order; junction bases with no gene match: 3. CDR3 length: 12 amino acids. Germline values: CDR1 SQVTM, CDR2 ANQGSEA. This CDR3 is CSAGTVYNEQFF. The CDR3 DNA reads TGCAGCGCCGGGACAGTCTACAATGAGCAGTTCTTC.

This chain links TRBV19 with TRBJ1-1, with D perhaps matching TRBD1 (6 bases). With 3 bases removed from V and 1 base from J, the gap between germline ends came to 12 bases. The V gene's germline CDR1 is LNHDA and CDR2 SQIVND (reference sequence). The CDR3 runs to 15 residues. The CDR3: CASSIFWTANTEAFF. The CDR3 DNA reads TGTGCCAGTAGTATCTTTTGGACAGCGAACACTGAAGCTTTCTTT.

DNA for the CDR3: TGTGCAAGCCGGCTAGCGGGGGGGAGCTCCTTCGGGACAGATACGCAGTATTTT. Its protein is CASRLAGGSSFGTDTQYF. The chain joins TRBV12-2 to TRBJ2-3; the table's D gene call, TRBD2, was not cross checked with the DNA. TRBV12-2 is listed as a pseudogene. The length of the CDR3 is 18 residues.

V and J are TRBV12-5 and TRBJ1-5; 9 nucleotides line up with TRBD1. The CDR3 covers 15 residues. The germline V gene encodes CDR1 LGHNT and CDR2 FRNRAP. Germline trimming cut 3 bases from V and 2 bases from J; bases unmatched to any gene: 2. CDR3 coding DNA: TGTGCTAGTGGTTTAACAGGGGGCGGCAATCAGCCCCAGCATTTT. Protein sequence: CASGLTGGGNQPQHF.

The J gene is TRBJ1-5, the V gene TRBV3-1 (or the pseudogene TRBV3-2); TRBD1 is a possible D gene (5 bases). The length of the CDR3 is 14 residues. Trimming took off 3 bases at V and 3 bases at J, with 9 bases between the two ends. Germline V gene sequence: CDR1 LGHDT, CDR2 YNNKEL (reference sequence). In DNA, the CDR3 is TGTGCCAGCAGCCAGGGGCATTACAATCAGCCCCAGCATTTT. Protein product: CASSQGHYNQPQHF.

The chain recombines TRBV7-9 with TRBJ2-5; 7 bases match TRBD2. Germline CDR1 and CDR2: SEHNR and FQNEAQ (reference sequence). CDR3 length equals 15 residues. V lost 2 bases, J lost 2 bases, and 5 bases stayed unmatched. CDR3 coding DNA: TGTGCCAGCAGCTTACCGGGACTAATTCAAGAGACCCAGTACTTC. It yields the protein CASSLPGLIQETQYF. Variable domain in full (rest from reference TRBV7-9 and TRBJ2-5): DTGVSQNPRHKITKRGQNVTFRCDPISEHNRLYWYRQTLGQGPEFLTYFQNEAQLEKSRLLSDRFSAERPKGSFSTLEIQRTEQGDSAMYLCASSLPGLIQETQYFGPGTRLLVL.

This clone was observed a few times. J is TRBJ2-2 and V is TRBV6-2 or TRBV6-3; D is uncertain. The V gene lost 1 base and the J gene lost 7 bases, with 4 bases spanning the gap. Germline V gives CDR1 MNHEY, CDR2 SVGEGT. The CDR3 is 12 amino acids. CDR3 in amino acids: CASSYWSGELFF. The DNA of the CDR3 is TGTGCCAGCAGTTACTGGAGCGGGGAGCTGTTTTTT.

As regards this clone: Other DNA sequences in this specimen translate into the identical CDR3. The CDR3 DNA is TGTGCCAGTAGTGGACAGGGTGGCACAGATACGCAGTATTTT. This sequence encodes CASSGQGGTDTQYF. The chain combines TRBV19 with TRBJ2-3, with 8 nucleotides matching TRBD1. Germline CDR1 and CDR2: LNHDA and SQIVND (reference sequence). The CDR3 has 14 amino acids. The trim removed 5 bases at V and 1 base at J, leaving 2 bases unmatched.

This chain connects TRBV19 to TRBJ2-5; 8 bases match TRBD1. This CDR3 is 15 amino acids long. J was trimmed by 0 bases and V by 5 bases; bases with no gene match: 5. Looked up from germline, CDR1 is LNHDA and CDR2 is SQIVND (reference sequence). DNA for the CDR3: TGTGCCAGTAGTCCGCGGACAGGGAACCAAGAGACCCAGTACTTC. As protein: CASSPRTGNQETQYF.

CDR3 DNA: TGTGCCAGCAGCTTCGGGGGGATAAGCACTAATGAAAAACTGTTTTTT. It specifies CASSFGGISTNEKLFF. This sequence joins TRBV5-4 and TRBJ1-4, with D possibly matching TRBD1 (5 bases). V was trimmed by 2 bases and J by 2 bases, leaving 13 bases between them. The CDR3 has 16 residues. Germline CDR1 reads SGHNT; CDR2 reads YYREEE (reference sequence).

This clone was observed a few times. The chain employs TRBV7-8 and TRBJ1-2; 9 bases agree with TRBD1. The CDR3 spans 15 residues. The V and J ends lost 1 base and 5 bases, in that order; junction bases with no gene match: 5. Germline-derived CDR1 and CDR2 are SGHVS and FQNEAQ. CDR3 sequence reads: CASSLGTGGGYGYTF. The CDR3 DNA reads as TGTGCCAGCAGCTTAGGAACAGGGGGCGGGTATGGCTACACCTTC.